The clone carrying this TCR beta chain was seen a handful of times. Its antigen is unidentified. The second PCR ran about 6 to 11 cycles with a sample-barcoded 5' primer and J-beta primers. A single record per CDR3 protein comes from TCRdb applying MiXCR to the 5' RACE reads. Here the sample spans around 400,000 distinct CDR3 sequences, approximately 51% being singletons. CDR1 is KGHSH, CDR2 LQKENI, per germline. The V end was cut by 3 bases, the J end by 4 bases, with 15 bases between. This CDR3 has 15 amino acids. This sample was included in a study of blood T cells in healthy people across ages. Study observations and caveats: The CMV status of each donor remained undetermined, and this could have confounded shifts in expanded clonotypes.

Each sample yielded at least 6 micrograms of PBMC total RNA. This clonotype originated in a man between 60 and 70 years old in good health. The specimen sequenced was blood. The chain joins TRBV18 to TRBJ2-5, with TRBD2 as a possible D gene (6 bases). The CDR3 DNA follows: TGTGCCAGCTCACCCTGGACCGGGGGTGGAGAGACCCAGTACTTC. Its protein product is CASSPWTGGGETQYF.